The 18 T cell receptor beta chains listed next were all sequenced from one sample in a study of T cells in Graves' hyperthyroidism and ophthalmopathy (dated by TCRdb to about 2019). Libraries were built with multiplex PCR. Instrument used: Illumina HiSeq 2000. Amplification of TCR beta CDR3 regions was carried out from RNA transcripts. The TCR CDR3 was subjected to a first round of RT-PCR using the HTBI primer set and the Qiagen OneStep RT-PCR kit. TCRdb trimmed public reads at Q25 via fastp, called clones via MiXCR and kept in-frame beta chains. One record per CDR3 amino acid sequence lists the most common genes and DNA. Recorded for this sample are fewer than 300,000 distinct CDR3 sequences; approximately 26% of them occurred a single time. The ten largest clonotypes hold roughly 24% of the sample. The sequenced material came from blood. Receptors originate from a man in his forties with Graves' hyperthyroidism that later progressed to Graves' ophthalmopathy.

This clonotype was seen many times. The chain recombines TRBV27 with TRBJ2-6; 11 bases agree with TRBD1. The CDR3 length is 20 residues. Trimming cost V 3 bases and J 2 bases; bases outside gene matches: 12. Germline V CDR1 and CDR2: MNHEY, SMNVEV (reference sequence). The CDR3 protein is CASSFSPGTGGSPGANVLTF. The DNA of the CDR3 is TGTGCCAGCAGTTTTTCCCCTGGGACAGGGGGTAGTCCTGGGGCCAACGTCCTGACTTTC.

V usage is TRBV5-1 and J usage is TRBJ2-7; TRBD2 agrees at 15 bases. V shed 2 bases, J shed 3 bases, and the junction held 9 bases outside the gene matches. This CDR3 is built from 18 residues. In germline, CDR1 is SGHRS, CDR2 YFSETQ. In nucleotides, the CDR3 is TGCGCCAGCAGCTTCACCGGGACTAGCGGGAGGAGGAACTACGAGCAGTACTTC. Protein: CASSFTGTSGRRNYEQYF.

The CDR3 DNA reads TGTGCCAGTAGTACGTCCGAGGGACTAGTTCTCGAGCAGTACTTC. Residues: CASSTSEGLVLEQYF. The chain combines TRBV19 with TRBJ2-7; 8 positions agree with TRBD2. Germline assignment: CDR1 LNHDA and CDR2 SQIVND (reference sequence). V shed 4 bases, J shed 6 bases, and the junction held 11 bases outside the gene matches. The CDR3 extends over 15 amino acids.

This clonotype was counted many times. The chain couples TRBV6-5 to TRBJ1-6, with a weak D call TRBD1 (5 bases). The CDR3 loop spans 15 amino acids. The V end lost 6 bases, the J end lost 0 bases, and 9 bases lay between the germline ends. Germline V gene lookup returns CDR1 MNHEY and CDR2 SVGAGI. CDR3 residues: CASRAGISYNSPLHF. The CDR3 nucleotides are TGTGCCAGCAGAGCAGGGATCTCCTATAATTCACCCCTCCACTTT.

The rearrangement uses TRBV28 and TRBJ1-2, with TRBD1 matching over 7 bases. This CDR3 contains 12 residues. The germline V gene has CDR1 MDHEN and CDR2 SYDVKM. V was pared by 5 bases and J by 6 bases, with 3 bases of the junction left unmatched. CDR3 nucleotide sequence: TGTGCCAGCAGTACACAGGGGAATGGCTACACCTTC. It yields the protein CASSTQGNGYTF.

This clonotype was recorded many times. The rearrangement uses TRBV20-1 and TRBJ2-1; a weak D match, TRBD2 (5 bases). The CDR3 has 14 amino acids. Looked up from germline, CDR1 is DFQATT and CDR2 is SNEGSKA (reference sequence). The CDR3 region has the DNA TGCAGGGCGGGTGTGGCAGGCTACTCCAATGAGCAGTTCTTC. Translating it yields CRAGVAGYSNEQFF.

This clonotype was observed a single time. This clone may be a read error of a much larger clone one base away. The chain is built from TRBV4-1 and TRBJ2-7; 9 nucleotides align to TRBD2. This CDR3 comprises 15 residues. Germline V gene sequence: CDR1 MGHRA, CDR2 YSYEKL. CDR3: CAISQLSGSHYEQYF. For the CDR3, the DNA is TGCGCCATCAGCCAACTTAGCGGGAGTCATTACGAGCAGTACTTC.

This clonotype came up many times. The rearrangement links TRBV27 to TRBJ1-1; TRBD1 might be the D (6 bases). The CDR3 loop spans 14 amino acids. Deletions cut 3 bases from V and 4 bases from J, with 12 bases between. CDR1 and CDR2 (germline): MNHEY, SMNVEV (reference sequence). CDR3 in DNA: TGTGCCAGCAGTTTCTCCAGGGGTGGCACTGAAGCTTTCTTT. As protein: CASSFSRGGTEAFF.

This clonotype was seen repeatedly, ten times or more. The junction and the germline gene differ at one end; a read error may be behind it. This chain connects TRBV10-3 to TRBJ2-7, with 12 bases identical to TRBD2. The germline V gene encodes CDR1 ENHRY and CDR2 SYGVKD. CDR3 length: 15 residues. The CDR3 coding sequence is TGTGCCAGCAGTGTGTCGACTAGCGGGAGTTACGAGCAGTACTTC. Translating gives CASSVSTSGSYEQYF.

This clonotype occurred many times. The chain links TRBV5-1 to TRBJ2-7; TRBD2 aligns across 8 bases. There are 14 residues in the CDR3. V trimming: 5 bases; J trimming: 2 bases; junction bases outside the gene matches: 6. The germline V gene has CDR1 SGHRS and CDR2 YFSETQ. DNA for the CDR3: TGCGCCAGCAGGCCCGAGGGACTAGCCTACGAGCAGTACTTC. The encoded protein is CASRPEGLAYEQYF.

This clonotype was picked up many times. The CDR3, as DNA: TGTGCCAGCAGCTCGAAGGGGACTAACTATGGCTACACCTTC. Protein sequence: CASSSKGTNYGYTF. The chain recombines TRBV7-2 with TRBJ1-2; D perhaps matches TRBD1 (5 bases). The V gene's germline CDR1 is SGHTA and CDR2 FQGNSA. V lost 4 bases to trimming and J lost 0 bases, with 9 bases between them. The CDR3 extends over 14 amino acids.

This clonotype was picked up many times. The chain combines TRBV29-1 with TRBJ2-4, with D hard to call. Germline CDR1 reads SQVTM; CDR2 reads ANQGSEA. V lost 4 bases and J 1 base, leaving 8 bases between the germline ends. The CDR3 loop spans 13 amino acids. CDR3 nucleotide sequence: TGCAGCGTTGTTGATGGGGCCAAAAACATTCAGTACTTC. Amino acids: CSVVDGAKNIQYF.

This clonotype was recorded at least ten times. The chain links TRBV28 to TRBJ2-6; 10 bases agree with TRBD2. V lost 2 bases and J lost 9; bases outside the gene matches: 16. This CDR3 has 19 amino acids. CDR1 is MDHEN and CDR2 is SYDVKM in the germline V gene. Written as DNA, the CDR3 is TGTGCCAGCAGTTTAAACCTAAGCGGGGGGGCCCTATTCCTCAACGTCCTGACTTTC. Translated, it gives CASSLNLSGGALFLNVLTF. The whole variable domain, filled in from reference TRBV28 and TRBJ2-6, reads DVKVTQSSRYLVKRTGEKVFLECVQDMDHENMFWYRQDPGLGLRLIYFSYDVKMKEKGDIPEGYSVSREKKERFSLILESASTNQTSMYLCASSLNLSGGALFLNVLTFGAGSRLTVL.

This rearrangement joins TRBV6-2 or TRBV6-3 to TRBJ2-7; TRBD2 might be the D (6 bases). This CDR3 region has 13 residues. Germline assignment: CDR1 MNHEY and CDR2 SVGEGT. The germline V and J ends were trimmed by 0 bases and 7 bases, with 10 bases remaining between them. CDR3 amino acids: CASSYSFRGEQYF. The CDR3 coding sequence is TGTGCCAGCAGTTACTCCTTTCGGGGGGAGCAGTACTTC.

The sample holds many counts of this clonotype. The chain links TRBV2 to TRBJ1-1, with 9 bases identical to TRBD1. V lost 7 bases, J lost 4 bases, and 10 bases stayed unmatched. CDR1 is SNHLY, CDR2 FYNNEI, per germline. The CDR3 loop spans 15 amino acids. CDR3 nucleotide sequence: TGTGCCAGCATAAGGGACAGGGAAATCTCCACTGAAGCTTTCTTT. This gives the protein CASIRDREISTEAFF.

This clonotype was recorded many times. This rearrangement joins TRBV19 to TRBJ2-5, with 8 bases aligning to TRBD1. This CDR3 contains 14 residues. Germline CDR1 and CDR2: LNHDA and SQIVND (reference sequence). Losses at the gene ends were 6 bases for V and 3 bases for J; bases not matched to a gene: 6. Here the CDR3 reads CASRNQGAKETQYF. The CDR3 coding sequence is TGTGCCAGTAGGAACCAGGGGGCAAAAGAGACCCAGTACTTC. Drawing the rest from reference TRBV19 and TRBJ2-5, the complete variable domain is DGGITQSPKYLFRKEGQNVTLSCEQNLNHDAMYWYRQDPGQGLRLIYYSQIVNDFQKGDIAEGYSVSREKKESFPLTVTSAQKNPTAFYLCASRNQGAKETQYFGPGTRLLVL.

The sample holds many counts of this clonotype. The chain employs TRBV5-1 and TRBJ1-1; D gene ambiguous. The length of the CDR3 is 14 residues. CDR1 is SGHRS, CDR2 YFSETQ, per germline. Trimming cost V 0 bases and J 3 bases, with 9 bases left between them. The DNA of the CDR3 is TGCGCCAGCAGCTTGGGGACGGATTACACTGAAGCTTTCTTT. Its translation: CASSLGTDYTEAFF.

The CDR3 region has the DNA TGTGCCAGCAGTTACTCAGGGTCGGCAGGCACTGAAGCTTTCTTT. Translated, it gives CASSYSGSAGTEAFF. The rearrangement uses TRBV6-5 and TRBJ1-1; unclear D gene. The germline V gene encodes CDR1 MNHEY and CDR2 SVGAGI. The V end was cut by 0 bases, the J end by 4 bases, with 12 bases between. This CDR3 comprises 15 residues.